The present T cell receptor (beta chain) was sequenced within a study of blood T cell repertoires in COVID-19 (dated by TCRdb to about 2020). Looking at the study overall: Collaborator samples came from the United States, Italy and Spain and covered acute and convalescent phases of COVID-19. HLA class I and class II types, where available, came from metadata supplied by the sample provider rather than from assay-based typing. Samples came from the ongoing ImmuneRACE study (first 160 participants) plus 1,254 subjects from 6 global collaborators. The repertoires were released in a freely available public database intended as a resource for research on the immune response to SARS-CoV-2. The prospective study material was composed of cDNA or gDNA derived from T cells, B-cell-depleted T cells, or PBMCs. Sample metadata almost always included a de-identified subject ID, COVID-19 status, age in years and sex. The dataset comprised deeply sampled blood TCRbeta repertoires from subjects exposed to, actively infected with, or recovered from COVID-19.

The CDR3 has 13 amino acids, counting the end cysteine and phenylalanine. Only CDR3 DNA remains: 39 bases, in frame from the first base. Between the V and J ends, shortened by 0 bases and 4 bases respectively, the junction contains 6 bases. Based on the germline V gene, the CDR1 and CDR2 sequences are LGHNA and YSLEER. The paper as a whole reports these results and caveats: The amount of clinical and demographic metadata varied by source and participant and was provided uncurated.

TCRbeta CDR3 regions were amplified from genomic DNA by means of the immunoSEQ Assay, a bias-controlled multiplex PCR. The original methods were these. Within the assay, amplification of reference gene primers was used to estimate how many nucleated cells each sample contained. To quantify the absolute abundance of each unique TCRbeta CDR3 rearrangement, sequence reads were collapsed and filtered. Productive Simpson clonality was computed per sample as the square root of Simpson's diversity index over productive rearrangements. TCRdb mirrors the immuneACCESS table, restricted to in-frame sequences. Some clones are absent from its copies; in checked studies, under half trace to an unresolved V gene, and the reason for the others is unknown. That table gives V, J and clone size, and the DNA gave D and trimming. In all, the sample holds 120,000 or so clones, and around four fifths of those were seen once. 25% of the sample is taken by the ten largest.

Collaborating institutions collected whole blood in K2EDTA tubes following their own protocols. Collaborator samples were shipped for TCRbeta analysis as frozen whole blood, isolated PBMCs, or DNA extracted from either sample type. Details on this clone: The clone's antigen remains unknown. The sample holds no much larger clone one base away, and base qualities are not on file.

This chain is built from TRBV4-3 and TRBJ1-2; no confident D gene assignment can be made. Input material: peripheral blood. This clonotype was sampled from a human donor in a cohort sampled during active COVID-19. The sequence in DNA is TGCGCCAGCAGCCAAGATCGAGTCTATGGCTACACCTTC. It is translated as CASSQDRVYGYTF.